The source of this T cell receptor (beta chain) is a study of CD8+CD57+ T cells in acquired aplastic anemia. Overall study findings and caveats: No significant patient-versus-control difference appeared in CD8+ Simpson's diversity. Between patients and controls, 25 to 30 CD8+ CDR3 sequences were found in common.

This clonotype was counted many times. Its specificity is unknown. Template material for TCR beta VDJ and CDR3 profiling consisted of genomic DNA. One entry per CDR3 protein, called by TCRdb with MiXCR from the reads. This table has about 190,000 distinct CDR3 sequences, around 50% appearing once. Per the germline V gene, CDR1 is MDHEN and CDR2 is SYDVKM. The CDR3 has 15 amino acids. Trimming pared 3 bases from V and 7 bases from J, leaving 19 bases between. The sequence came from a human donor in good health, serving as a control. This sequence joins TRBV28 and TRBJ2-7; maybe TRBD1 (6 bases). Source material: sorted CD4+, CD8+, or CD8+CD57+ T cells (not recorded which) from PBMCs. CDR3 loop: CASSLVQGPRGEQYF. The CDR3 DNA follows: TGTGCCAGCAGTTTGGTACAGGGCCCTCGAGGGGAGCAGTACTTC.